A single sample is the source of the 10 T cell receptor beta chains below, sequenced in a study of blood T cell repertoires in COVID-19. Using immunoSEQ multiplex PCR, the repertoire was profiled, and TCRdb retains in-frame clones only, with some absent. The sample includes roughly 200,000 clones, roughly 91% of them seen just once. What was sequenced was PBMCs or T cells enriched from blood (not recorded which). Receptors originate from a man aged 25-45 years in a cohort exposed to, infected with or recovered from COVID-19 (not recorded which).

J is TRBJ1-5 and V is TRBV7-6; possible D gene TRBD1, 5 bases. CDR3 size: 17 residues. Germline CDR1 is SGHVS and CDR2 is FNYEAQ. Trimming left V 1 base short and J 3 bases short, with 16 bases between. DNA for the CDR3: TGTGCCAGCAGCTTAGGGGCCGGGGGGGGTGACAATCAGCCCCAGCATTTT. Translation gives CASSLGAGGGDNQPQHF.

This clone was seen just once. J is TRBJ2-7 and V is TRBV28; TRBD1 matches 9 bases. The CDR3 is 13 residues long. Per germline, CDR1 MDHEN and CDR2 SYDVKM. The V segment lost 7 bases and the J segment 2 bases; nucleotides outside the gene matches: 3. The CDR3 loop is CASNRQGAYEQYF. Written as DNA, the CDR3 is TGTGCCAGCAACAGACAGGGGGCCTACGAGCAGTACTTC.

The rearrangement links TRBV19 to TRBJ1-2; 7 nucleotides align to TRBD1. V trimming: 6 bases; J trimming: 1 base; junction bases outside the gene matches: 8. Germline V gives CDR1 LNHDA, CDR2 SQIVND (reference sequence). This CDR3 is 15 amino acids long. CDR3 bases: TGTGCCAGTAGAACACGGGACAGTGTTAACTATGGCTACACCTTC. Translated: CASRTRDSVNYGYTF.

The chain carries TRBV3-1 (or the pseudogene TRBV3-2) and TRBJ2-1; 10 positions match TRBD1. Trimming took 7 bases from V and 4 from J; bases not matched to a gene: 13. CDR3 length: 17 amino acids. CDR1 and CDR2 (germline): LGHDT, YNNKEL (reference sequence). CDR3: CASTAAGDRGRYNEQFF. CDR3 DNA: TGTGCCAGCACGGCGGCGGGGGACAGGGGAAGGTACAATGAGCAGTTCTTC.

This clone has only one observation. The chain joins TRBV5-1 to TRBJ1-4; 8 bases fit TRBD1. The CDR3 loop spans 17 amino acids. Germline trimming cut 2 bases from V and 7 bases from J; bases unmatched to any gene: 13. Per the germline V gene, CDR1 is SGHRS and CDR2 is YFSETQ. The CDR3 DNA reads TGCGCCAGCAGCTTTGGAGACAGGGGCGGCGTAATTGAAAAACTGTTTTTT. It codes for CASSFGDRGGVIEKLFF.

This chain uses TRBV10-2 with TRBJ2-2, with 9 bases aligning to TRBD2. V was clipped by 8 bases and J by 5 bases; unmatched bases: 9. CDR3 length: 15 residues. CDR1 is WSHSY and CDR2 is SAAADI in the germline V gene. CDR3 sequence: CASALGLAGTGELFF. DNA of the CDR3: TGCGCCAGCGCCCTGGGGCTAGCGGGGACCGGGGAGCTGTTTTTT.

This clone is labeled medium-sized (0.01 to 0.1%). The chain employs TRBV11-3 and TRBJ1-2, with 8 bases fitting TRBD1. Germline lookup yields CDR1 SGHNT and CDR2 YENEEA. CDR3 size: 20 residues. V trimming: 0 bases; J trimming: 4 bases; junction bases outside the gene matches: 19. CDR3: CASSLESGTGLVLYGYGYTF. Written as DNA, the CDR3 is TGTGCCAGCAGCTTAGAATCCGGGACAGGATTGGTGCTATACGGCTATGGCTACACCTTC.

The rearrangement uses TRBV2 and TRBJ2-5, with D tentatively TRBD1 (6 bases). Per germline, CDR1 SNHLY and CDR2 FYNNEI. The germline V and J ends were trimmed by 7 bases and 6 bases, with 18 bases remaining between them. The CDR3 has 14 residues. The DNA for the CDR3 is TGTGCCAGCACCAAAACAGGGCAGGTAAAGACCCAGTACTTC. Translating gives CASTKTGQVKTQYF.

J is TRBJ2-2 and V is TRBV9; D remains ambiguous. This CDR3 has 15 amino acids. Germline V gives CDR1 SGDLS, CDR2 YYNGEE. The V gene lost 0 bases and the J gene lost 5 bases, with 11 bases spanning the gap. DNA of the CDR3: TGTGCCAGCAGCGTAGCCCGAGAGAGGACCGGGGAGCTGTTTTTT. Amino acid sequence: CASSVARERTGELFF.

This chain connects TRBV27 to TRBJ2-2; TRBD2 matches at 11 bases. With V trimmed by 6 bases and J by 4 bases, 10 bases remained unmatched. CDR1 MNHEY and CDR2 SMNVEV come from the germline V gene (reference sequence). This CDR3 region has 17 residues. CDR3 bases: TGTGCCAGCAGGAAATCCTTAGCGGGAGGGACCACCGGGGAGCTGTTTTTT. Translated: CASRKSLAGGTTGELFF.